This T cell receptor (beta chain) appears in the sequencing data of a study of shared clonotypes between healthy human individuals. Looking at the study overall: In total, the donors were two women and three men aged 18 to 49. Used for every donor were three CD4 naive, three CD4 memory, two CD8 naive and one CD8 memory plate.

CD45RO-negative CD8 cells positively selected for CCR7 made up the naive population, which excluded terminally differentiated effector memory CD45RA+ cells. Only in-frame clones appear in the TCRdb table, and some are missing; sequencing was by immunoSEQ multiplex PCR. The data show some 2,000,000 clones, about 95% seen once. V dropped 3 bases and J dropped 3 bases, with 11 bases sitting between them. The CDR3 has 14 amino acids. Germline lookup yields CDR1 SGHDT and CDR2 YYEEEE. The receptor comes from a man between 18 and 29 years old in good health. Sequencing used naive CD8+ T cells sorted from blood. The chain joins TRBV5-6 to TRBJ2-3; D gene ambiguous. The CDR3 region is CASSSEILTDTQYF. The CDR3 DNA is TGTGCCAGCAGCTCGGAAATCCTAACAGATACGCAGTATTTT.